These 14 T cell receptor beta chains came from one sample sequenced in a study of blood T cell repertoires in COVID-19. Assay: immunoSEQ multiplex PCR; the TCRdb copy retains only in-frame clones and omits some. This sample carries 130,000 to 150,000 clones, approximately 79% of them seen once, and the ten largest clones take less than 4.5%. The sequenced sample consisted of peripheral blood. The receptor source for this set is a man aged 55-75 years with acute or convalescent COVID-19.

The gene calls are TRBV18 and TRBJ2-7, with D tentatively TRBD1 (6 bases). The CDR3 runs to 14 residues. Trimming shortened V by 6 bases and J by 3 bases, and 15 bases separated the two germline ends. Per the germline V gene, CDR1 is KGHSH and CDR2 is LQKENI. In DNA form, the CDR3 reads TGTGCCAGCTCGCTTACCGGGACAAACTACGAGCAGTACTTC. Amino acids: CASSLTGTNYEQYF.

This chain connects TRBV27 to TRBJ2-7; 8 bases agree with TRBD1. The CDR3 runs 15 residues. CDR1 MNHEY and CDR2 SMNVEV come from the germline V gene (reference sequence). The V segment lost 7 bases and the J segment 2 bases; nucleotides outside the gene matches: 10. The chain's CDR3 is CASTTGTGQTYEQYF. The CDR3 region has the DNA TGTGCCAGCACCACCGGGACAGGTCAAACCTACGAGCAGTACTTC.

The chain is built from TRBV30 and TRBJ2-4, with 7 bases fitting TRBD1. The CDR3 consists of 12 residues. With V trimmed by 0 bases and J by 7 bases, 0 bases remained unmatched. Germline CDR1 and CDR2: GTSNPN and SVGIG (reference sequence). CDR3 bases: TGTGCCTGGAGTGTACAGGGGAACATTCAGTACTTC. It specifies CAWSVQGNIQYF.

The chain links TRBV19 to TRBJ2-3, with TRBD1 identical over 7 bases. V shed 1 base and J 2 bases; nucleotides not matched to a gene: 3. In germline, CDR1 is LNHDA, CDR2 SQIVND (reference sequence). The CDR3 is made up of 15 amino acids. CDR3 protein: CASSIAGGITDTQYF. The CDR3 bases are TGTGCCAGTAGTATAGCAGGGGGAATCACAGATACGCAGTATTTT.

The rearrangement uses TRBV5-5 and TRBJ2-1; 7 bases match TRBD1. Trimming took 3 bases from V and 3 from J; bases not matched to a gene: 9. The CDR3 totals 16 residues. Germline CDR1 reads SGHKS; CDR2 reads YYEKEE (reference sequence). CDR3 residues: CASSSPDRASYNEQFF. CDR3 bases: TGTGCCAGCAGCTCCCCAGACAGGGCGAGCTACAATGAGCAGTTCTTC.

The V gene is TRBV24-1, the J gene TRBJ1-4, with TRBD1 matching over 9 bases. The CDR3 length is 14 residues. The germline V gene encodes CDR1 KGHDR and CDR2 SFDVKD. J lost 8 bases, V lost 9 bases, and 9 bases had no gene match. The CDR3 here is CATGGSGQGEKLFF. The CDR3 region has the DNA TGTGCCACCGGGGGGTCAGGACAGGGGGAAAAACTGTTTTTT.

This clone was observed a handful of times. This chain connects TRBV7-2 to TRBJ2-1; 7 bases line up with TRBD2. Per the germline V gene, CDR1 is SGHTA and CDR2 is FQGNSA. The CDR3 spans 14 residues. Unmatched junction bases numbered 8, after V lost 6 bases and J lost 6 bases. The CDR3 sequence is CASSTAGVRNEQFF. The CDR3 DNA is TGTGCCAGCAGTACCGCGGGAGTACGCAATGAGCAGTTCTTC.

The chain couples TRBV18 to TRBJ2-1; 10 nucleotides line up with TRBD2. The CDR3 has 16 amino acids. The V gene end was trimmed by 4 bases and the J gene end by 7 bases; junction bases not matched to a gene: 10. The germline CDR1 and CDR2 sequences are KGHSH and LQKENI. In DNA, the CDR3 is TGTGCCAGCTCACAAGCTACTAGCGGGATCCGGAATGAGCAGTTCTTC. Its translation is CASSQATSGIRNEQFF.

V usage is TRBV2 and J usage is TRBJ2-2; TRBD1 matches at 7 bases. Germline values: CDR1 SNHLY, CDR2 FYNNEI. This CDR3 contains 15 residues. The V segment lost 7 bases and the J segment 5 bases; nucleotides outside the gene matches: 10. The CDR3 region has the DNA TGTGCCAGCAAAGGGGGCCGATCGGGGACCGGGGAGCTGTTTTTT. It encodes CASKGGRSGTGELFF.

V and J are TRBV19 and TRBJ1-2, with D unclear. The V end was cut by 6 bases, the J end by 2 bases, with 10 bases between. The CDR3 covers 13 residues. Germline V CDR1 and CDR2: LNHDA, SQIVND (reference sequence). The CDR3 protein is CASSNGGNYGYTF. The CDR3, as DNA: TGTGCCAGTAGCAATGGCGGAAACTATGGCTACACCTTC.

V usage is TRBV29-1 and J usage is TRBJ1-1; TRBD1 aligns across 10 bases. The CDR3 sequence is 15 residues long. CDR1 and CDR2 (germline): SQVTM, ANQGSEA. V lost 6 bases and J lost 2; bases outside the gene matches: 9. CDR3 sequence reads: CSVARDRGSNTEAFF. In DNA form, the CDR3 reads TGCAGCGTGGCCCGGGACAGGGGTTCTAACACTGAAGCTTTCTTT.

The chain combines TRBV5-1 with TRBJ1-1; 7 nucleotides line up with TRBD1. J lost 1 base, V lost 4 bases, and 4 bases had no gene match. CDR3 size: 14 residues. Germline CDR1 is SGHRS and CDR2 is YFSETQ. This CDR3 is CASSRGTANTEAFF. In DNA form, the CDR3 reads TGCGCCAGCAGCCGCGGGACAGCGAACACTGAAGCTTTCTTT.

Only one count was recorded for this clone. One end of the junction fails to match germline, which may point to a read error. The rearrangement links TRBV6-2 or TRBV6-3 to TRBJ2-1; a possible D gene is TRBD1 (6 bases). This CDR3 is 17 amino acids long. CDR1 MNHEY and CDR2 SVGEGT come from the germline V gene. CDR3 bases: TGTGCCAGCAGTTACATGCGCGGTCCTACCAGGGACAATGGGCAGTTCTTC. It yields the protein CASSYMRGPTRDNGQFF.

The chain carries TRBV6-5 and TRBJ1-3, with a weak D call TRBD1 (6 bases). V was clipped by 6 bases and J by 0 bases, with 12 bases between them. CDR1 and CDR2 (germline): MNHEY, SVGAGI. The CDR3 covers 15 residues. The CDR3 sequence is CASRRLQGSGNTIYF. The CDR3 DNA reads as TGTGCCAGCAGGAGGTTACAGGGCTCTGGAAACACCATATATTTT.